The clone carrying this T cell receptor (beta chain) has only a few counts. The data stem from a study of cytomegalovirus exposure and HLA in healthy donors. Overall study context: The early release's HLA-typed donors yielded 65 million to 85 million unique TCRs.

Primers for the PCR totalled 60 Vbeta and 13 Jbeta. Clones were sequenced by immunoSEQ multiplex PCR, and TCRdb holds only the in-frame ones, with some missing. The sample has around 150,000 clones; just under 80% are singletons. The sequence came from a male donor in good health and CMV-seronegative. The sequenced sample was PBMCs.

CDR3 sequence reads: CASSTRTAAGEQYF. In nucleotides, the CDR3 is TGTGCCAGCAGCACCCGGACGGCGGCGGGGGAGCAGTACTTC. The chain recombines TRBV5-4 with TRBJ2-7; TRBD2 is a possible D gene (6 bases). V lost 4 bases, J lost 7 bases, and 18 bases lay in between. This CDR3 is built from 14 residues. Germline V lookup: CDR1 SGHNT, CDR2 YYREEE (reference sequence).